This T cell receptor (beta chain) was retrieved from a study of cytomegalovirus exposure and HLA in healthy donors. V lost 5 bases to trimming and J lost 5 bases; unmatched junction nucleotides: 10. Germline V lookup: CDR1 SGHAT, CDR2 FQNNGV. The CDR3 loop spans 16 amino acids. Study-wide points: There were three CMV-associated chains whose specificity for CMV antigens was confirmed in vitro. A missense variant in DCLRE1C was later tied to TCR beta V- and J-gene trimming. Reports indicated that the classifier achieved high specificity and sensitivity in diagnosing cytomegalovirus status.

Details on this clone: Its antigen is undetermined.

It was with 60 Vbeta and 13 Jbeta primers that the PCR ran. Clones were sequenced by immunoSEQ multiplex PCR, and TCRdb holds only the in-frame ones, with some missing. The listing contains about 72,000 clones. V usage is TRBV11-2 and J usage is TRBJ1-2, with TRBD1 identical over 11 bases. The receptor's source is a man in his forties in good health and CMV-seronegative. Sequenced: PBMCs. For the CDR3, the DNA is TGTGCCAGCAGCCCGATGTCCGGGACAGGGGGGTATGGCTACACCTTC. It codes for CASSPMSGTGGYGYTF.